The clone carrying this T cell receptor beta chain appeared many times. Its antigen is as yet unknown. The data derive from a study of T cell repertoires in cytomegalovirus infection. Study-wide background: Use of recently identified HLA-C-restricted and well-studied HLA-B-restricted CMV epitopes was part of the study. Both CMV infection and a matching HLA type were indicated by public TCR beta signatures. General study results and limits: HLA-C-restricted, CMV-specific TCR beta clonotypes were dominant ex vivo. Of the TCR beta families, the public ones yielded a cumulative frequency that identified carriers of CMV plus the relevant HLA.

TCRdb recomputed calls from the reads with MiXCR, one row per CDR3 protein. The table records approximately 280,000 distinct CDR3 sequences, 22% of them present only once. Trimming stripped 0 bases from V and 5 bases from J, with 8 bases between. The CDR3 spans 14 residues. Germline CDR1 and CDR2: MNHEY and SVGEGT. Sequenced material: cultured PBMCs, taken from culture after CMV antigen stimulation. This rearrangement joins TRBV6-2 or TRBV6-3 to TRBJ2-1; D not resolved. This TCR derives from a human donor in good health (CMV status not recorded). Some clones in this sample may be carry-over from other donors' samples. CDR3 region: CASSYSGVHNEQFF. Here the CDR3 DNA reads TGTGCCAGCAGTTACTCCGGTGTCCACAATGAGCAGTTCTTC.